The clone carrying this T cell receptor beta chain was seen more than once but under ten times. This record comes from a study of blood T cell repertoires in COVID-19. Study background: The United States, Italy and Spain were the sources of the acute and convalescent COVID-19 samples. T cells, B-cell-depleted T cells, or PBMCs supplied cDNA or gDNA.

Seattle patients were enrolled while actively infected and followed longitudinally. Germline V lookup: CDR1 KGHSH, CDR2 LQKENI. The CDR3 runs to 14 residues. V was cut by 11 bases and J by 4 bases, with 18 bases left in between. Original methodology: From reference gene primer amplification, estimates of nucleated cell counts were derived. Generated by immunoSEQ multiplex PCR, the TCRdb table keeps only in-frame clones and is missing some. V and J calls plus clone size are reproduced from that table; the DNA served to infer D and trimming. The table includes more than 300,000 clones, 85% to 90% detected once.

V and J are TRBV18 and TRBJ2-1, with TRBD1 as a possible D gene (6 bases). This TCR was sampled from a woman aged 45-65 years with COVID-19, enrolled during active disease. Sequenced material: peripheral blood. The CDR3 loop reads CAGRTGGAYNEQFF. The CDR3 DNA is TGTGCCGGACGCACTGGGGGCGCGTACAATGAGCAGTTCTTC.